This is a list of T cell receptor beta chains from one sample in a study of blood T cell repertoires in COVID-19. TCRdb's table, derived via immunoSEQ multiplex PCR, lists solely in-frame clones and lacks some. The sample contains hundreds of thousands of clones, about 86% of which appear only once. Input material: peripheral blood. The receptors stem from a woman in her sixties or seventies with COVID-19, enrolled during active disease. The conserved cysteine and the conserved F or W are not part of the CDR3 here.

j_call v_call cdr3_aa
TRBJ2-5 TRBV7-9 ASSWGGQETQY
TRBJ1-1 TRBV5-6 ASSLGPEQVTEAF
TRBJ2-3 TRBV19 ASSITGGRTDTQY
TRBJ2-7 TRBV4-3 ASSQVRLAGYIEQY
TRBJ1-6 TRBV11-2 ASSSQGAQDNSPLH
TRBJ1-5 TRBV19 ASSIRREDQPQH
TRBJ1-1 TRBV10-3 AIQGLGTEAF
TRBJ1-4 TRBV5-6 ASMVAGGSEKLF
TRBJ1-2 TRBV19 ASRVAGTHGYT
TRBJ2-3 TRBV6-2/TRBV6-3 ASSRLDTQY
TRBJ2-6 TRBV10-3 AAGTPSSGANVLT
TRBJ2-7 TRBV6-5 ASTGLGADEQY
TRBJ2-3 TRBV5-1 ASSSGAGGYTDTQY
TRBJ1-5 TRBV3-1/TRBV3-2 ASSQAEGDQPQH
TRBJ1-3 TRBV4-1 ASSQDPTGAGNTIY
TRBJ1-1 TRBV28 ASSLISAEAF